The 24 T cell receptor beta chains in this list originate from one sample, sequenced in a study of chemoradiotherapy in HPV16-positive cancers. Repertoires were generated with immunoSEQ multiplex PCR, while TCRdb's copy carries only in-frame clones and drops some. There are 12,000 to 15,000 clones in the sample; approximately 91% occur only once, and roughly 2.5% lies in the top ten. Sample: blood, taken from a patient who underwent chemoradiotherapy. The receptors were sampled from a human donor with HPV-associated anogenital cancer.

The gene calls are TRBV7-9 and TRBJ1-1; D gene unclear. CDR1 and CDR2 from the germline V gene are SEHNR and FQNEAQ (reference sequence). The CDR3 contains 13 residues. The germline V and J ends were trimmed by 2 bases and 1 base, with 5 bases remaining between them. CDR3 sequence (DNA): TGTGCCAGCAGCTTATCTCAGAACACTGAAGCTTTCTTT. It encodes CASSLSQNTEAFF.

The chain carries TRBV7-3 and TRBJ2-1; tentatively, D is TRBD2 (6 bases). Between the trimmed V and J ends, which lost 5 bases and 6 bases, there was a span of 17 bases. Germline V lookup: CDR1 SGHTA, CDR2 FQGTGA. There are 15 residues in the CDR3. The CDR3 DNA reads TGTGCCAGCAGCGGATCTAGCGAAGGCCTCAATGAGCAGTTCTTC. It specifies CASSGSSEGLNEQFF.

This chain joins TRBV18 and TRBJ2-3; TRBD2 matches at 15 bases. Germline V CDR1 and CDR2: KGHSH, LQKENI. Trimming at V came to 2 bases and at J to 5 bases, leaving 5 bases not matched to a gene. There are 17 residues in the CDR3. The chain's CDR3 is CASSPGLAGGPRDTQYF. The CDR3, as DNA: TGTGCCAGCTCACCAGGACTAGCGGGGGGGCCTAGAGATACGCAGTATTTT. The whole variable domain, filled in from reference TRBV18 and TRBJ2-3, reads NAGVMQNPRHLVRRRGQEARLRCSPMKGHSHVYWYRQLPEEGLKFMVYLQKENIIDESGMPKERFSAEFPKEGPSILRIQQVVRGDSAAYFCASSPGLAGGPRDTQYFGPGTRLTVL.

This clone has only one observation. This chain links TRBV4-1 with TRBJ2-3; no firm D call. In germline, CDR1 is MGHRA, CDR2 YSYEKL. The CDR3 is 16 amino acids. The V end was cut by 1 base, the J end by 3 bases, with 14 bases between. As DNA, the CDR3 is TGCGCCAGCAGCCAAGTTCATTCAGGTTGGACAGATACGCAGTATTTT. Its translation: CASSQVHSGWTDTQYF.

This clone was recorded only once. The chain uses TRBV5-1 and TRBJ1-3; the D is unclear. The CDR3 covers 15 residues. The germline V gene has CDR1 SGHRS and CDR2 YFSETQ. Trimming removed 4 bases from V and 9 bases from J, with 20 bases in between. The CDR3 nucleotides are TGCGCCAGCAGCGTAGGAATGAACGACCTGAGCACCATATATTTT. Its protein is CASSVGMNDLSTIYF.

The rearrangement links TRBV11-1 to TRBJ2-7, with D uncertain. The CDR3 runs 11 residues. V was pared by 1 base and J by 3 bases, with 1 base between. Germline assignment: CDR1 SGHAT and CDR2 FQDESV (reference sequence). The DNA of the CDR3 is TGTGCCAGCAGCTTAGACTACGAGCAGTACTTC. This encodes CASSLDYEQYF.

The J gene is TRBJ2-5, the V gene TRBV5-1; 7 nucleotides line up with TRBD1. TRBJ2-7 explains the end of the DNA better; the J call may be wrong. The CDR3 is made up of 13 amino acids. Germline CDR1 and CDR2: SGHRS and YFSETQ. The CDR3 region has the DNA TGCGCCAGCAGCTTGAGGGACAGCTACGAGCAGTACTTC. This encodes CASSLRDSYEQYF.

The chain employs TRBV7-9 and TRBJ2-3, with TRBD2 matching over 9 bases. The CDR3 length is 18 residues. Germline V gene lookup returns CDR1 SEHNR and CDR2 FQNEAQ (reference sequence). V shed 6 bases, J shed 0 bases, and the junction held 13 bases outside the gene matches. The CDR3 DNA sequence: TGTGCCAGCAGGGACGGAGGGGGGCTAGCGGGGAGCACAGATACGCAGTATTTT. As protein: CASRDGGGLAGSTDTQYF.

The V gene is TRBV7-8, the J gene TRBJ1-5; no reliable D call. The CDR3 covers 14 residues. Germline V gene lookup returns CDR1 SGHVS and CDR2 FQNEAQ. V lost 1 base and J 3 bases, leaving 7 bases between the germline ends. CDR3 coding DNA: TGTGCCAGCAGCTTAGATACTGACAATCAGCCCCAGCATTTT. This gives the protein CASSLDTDNQPQHF.

The chain combines TRBV29-1 with TRBJ2-3; perhaps TRBD1 as D (6 bases). Trimming stripped 4 bases from V and 6 bases from J, with 11 bases between. The CDR3 is 12 amino acids. Germline loops: CDR1 SQVTM, CDR2 ANQGSEA. The CDR3 here is CSVVGGPDTQYF. For the CDR3, the DNA is TGCAGCGTTGTTGGGGGCCCGGATACGCAGTATTTT.

The V gene is TRBV15, the J gene TRBJ1-5; no clear D gene. CDR3 length equals 14 residues. Germline V lookup: CDR1 LNHNV, CDR2 YYDKDF (reference sequence). V lost 3 bases and J 10 bases, leaving 16 bases between the germline ends. The CDR3 sequence: CATSSYSPESPQHF. In DNA, the CDR3 is TGTGCCACCAGCAGTTATTCGCCAGAGAGCCCCCAGCATTTT.

The V call is TRBV6-5, the J call TRBJ1-5; D not certain. CDR1 is MNHEY and CDR2 is SVGAGI in the germline V gene. V was cut by 6 bases and J by 3 bases, with 15 bases left in between. The CDR3 contains 15 residues. This chain's CDR3 is CASSPYNWVNQPQHF. The CDR3 DNA follows: TGTGCCAGCAGCCCCTACAATTGGGTCAATCAGCCCCAGCATTTT.

The CDR3 reads CASSPYGGNSPLHF. In DNA, the CDR3 is TGTGCCAGCAGCCCCTATGGGGGCAATTCACCCCTCCACTTT. The chain is built from TRBV6-6 and TRBJ1-6, with D maybe TRBD1 (6 bases). V lost 6 bases and J lost 7, with 13 bases in between. Germline V gives CDR1 MNHNY, CDR2 SVGAGI (reference sequence). The CDR3 spans 14 residues.

The chain combines TRBV30 with TRBJ2-5; D call uncertain. The V end lost 0 bases, the J end lost 7 bases, and 12 bases lay between the germline ends. The CDR3 sequence is 13 residues long. Germline V gives CDR1 GTSNPN, CDR2 SVGIG (reference sequence). CDR3 in DNA: TGTGCCTGGAGTGTACTGGTGTTTGGGACCCAGTACTTC. Residues: CAWSVLVFGTQYF.

The CDR3 nucleotides are TGTGCCAGTAGAACCGGGTTTTTAGGTGAAAAACTGTTTTTT. This codes for CASRTGFLGEKLFF. The chain carries TRBV19 and TRBJ1-4; D call uncertain. CDR3 length: 14 residues. The germline V gene has CDR1 LNHDA and CDR2 SQIVND (reference sequence). V shed 6 bases and J shed 7 bases, with 15 bases lying between them.

The rearrangement uses TRBV5-1 and TRBJ1-2; 7 bases line up with TRBD1. Looked up from germline, CDR1 is SGHRS and CDR2 is YFSETQ. This CDR3 has 14 amino acids. Losses at the gene ends were 4 bases for V and 4 bases for J; bases not matched to a gene: 7. CDR3 in amino acids: CASSPGQAGYGYTF. CDR3 DNA sequence: TGCGCCAGCAGCCCTGGACAGGCGGGCTATGGCTACACCTTC.

V and J are TRBV27 and TRBJ1-1; D gene uncertain. V was shortened by 5 bases and J by 6 bases, with 13 bases between the two germline ends. The germline V gene encodes CDR1 MNHEY and CDR2 SMNVEV (reference sequence). This CDR3 is 13 amino acids long. CDR3 in DNA: TGTGCCAGCAGTCCCCACGGGGTAGCTGAAGCTTTCTTT. Its translation is CASSPHGVAEAFF.

This chain uses TRBV6-4 with TRBJ2-1, with D perhaps being TRBD1 or TRBD2 (6 bases each). V lost 2 bases and J 8 bases, leaving 13 bases between the germline ends. Germline-derived CDR1 and CDR2 are MRHNA and SNTAGT. The CDR3 extends over 14 amino acids. CDR3 residues: CASSDVGGGDEQFF. In DNA, the CDR3 is TGTGCCAGCAGTGACGTCGGGGGCGGAGATGAGCAGTTCTTC.

This clone has more than one count but fewer than ten. The gene calls are TRBV18 and TRBJ1-1; D not certain. V shed 3 bases and J shed 11 bases, with 13 bases lying between them. The CDR3 extends over 12 amino acids. Germline lookup yields CDR1 KGHSH and CDR2 LQKENI. DNA for the CDR3: TGTGCCAGCTCACCGTCGGCGGGCGACGCTTTCTTT. It specifies CASSPSAGDAFF.

This rearrangement joins TRBV13 to TRBJ2-1; 9 positions match TRBD2. Unmatched junction bases numbered 11, after V lost 4 bases and J lost 7 bases. Germline CDR1 and CDR2: PRHDT and FYEKMQ (reference sequence). The CDR3 extends over 16 amino acids. The CDR3: CASSSMALSGGNEQFF. CDR3 DNA: TGTGCCAGCAGCTCGATGGCCCTTAGCGGGGGAAATGAGCAGTTCTTC.

The V gene is TRBV7-6, the J gene TRBJ2-3; D is possibly TRBD2 (6 bases). Between the trimmed V and J ends, which lost 4 bases and 6 bases, there was a span of 23 bases. The CDR3 consists of 17 residues. CDR1 and CDR2 from the germline V gene are SGHVS and FNYEAQ. The CDR3: CASSSSGRPTFFDTQYF. DNA of the CDR3: TGTGCCAGCAGCTCGAGCGGGCGACCAACCTTCTTCGATACGCAGTATTTT.

This clone was seen a few times. This chain links TRBV19 with TRBJ1-5; D might be TRBD1 (6 bases). Germline loops: CDR1 LNHDA, CDR2 SQIVND (reference sequence). The CDR3 totals 14 residues. V dropped 3 bases and J dropped 7 bases, with 13 bases sitting between them. The CDR3 DNA reads as TGTGCCAGTAGTATCGGGGGGCGCGAGCAGCCCCAGCATTTT. Its protein is CASSIGGREQPQHF.

The chain recombines TRBV19 with TRBJ2-1; TRBD2 matches 9 bases. V dropped 4 bases and J dropped 4; count of bases not matched to a gene: 14. The CDR3 length is 18 residues. The germline CDR1 and CDR2 sequences are LNHDA and SQIVND (reference sequence). The CDR3 here is CASSNAPYSGGRYNEQFF. The CDR3 region has the DNA TGTGCCAGTAGTAACGCCCCCTATAGCGGGGGTCGTTACAATGAGCAGTTCTTC. The full variable domain, rest sourced from reference TRBV19 and TRBJ2-1, is DGGITQSPKYLFRKEGQNVTLSCEQNLNHDAMYWYRQDPGQGLRLIYYSQIVNDFQKGDIAEGYSVSREKKESFPLTVTSAQKNPTAFYLCASSNAPYSGGRYNEQFFGPGTRLTVL.

This sequence joins TRBV7-2 and TRBJ2-7, with 12 bases matching TRBD2. The V gene end was trimmed by 1 base and the J gene end by 5 bases; junction bases not matched to a gene: 0. The length of the CDR3 is 14 residues. Germline V gene data show CDR1 as SGHTA and CDR2 as FQGNSA. The CDR3 DNA reads TGTGCCAGCAGCTTAGGACTAGCGGGGGACGAGCAGTACTTC. Residues: CASSLGLAGDEQYF.